A selection of T cell receptor beta chains follows, all from one sample in a study of cytomegalovirus exposure and HLA in healthy donors. Clones were read by immunoSEQ multiplex PCR, and TCRdb kept only the in-frame ones, dropping some. The table lists 90,000 to 130,000 clones, just over 75% of them singletons. The sequencing sample was made of PBMCs. Every receptor here comes from a man under 40 in good health and CMV-seropositive. Both conserved end residues are part of each CDR3. A D gene is named only where the DNA matches it firmly. Expanded clones get a size class; other rows say once, few or many, or leave the size out.

CDR3 DNA	CDR3 protein	D gene	J gene	clone size	V gene
TGTGCCAGATACAGGGGGCCGGCTAATGAAAAACTGTTCTTT	CARYRGPANEKLFF	.	TRBJ1-4	once	TRBV21-1
TGCGCCAGCAGCCAGGAAAAGCTAGGATACAACAATGAGCAGTTCTTC	CASSQEKLGYNNEQFF	.	TRBJ2-1	.	TRBV4-3
TGCGCCAGCAGCTTGGACAGGGGGTATGGAAACACCATATATTTT	CASSLDRGYGNTIYF	TRBD1	TRBJ1-3	.	TRBV5-1
TGTGCCAGCAGCCCGACAGTGCCAAATTCACCCCTCCACTTT	CASSPTVPNSPLHF	.	TRBJ1-6	once	TRBV7-9
TGTGCCAGCAGTTCGGCCTCAGGGGCCGGCAATCAGCCCCAGCATTTT	CASSSASGAGNQPQHF	.	TRBJ1-5	few	TRBV6-6
TGTGCCAGCACCCCCCTCACAGGGCTTAACTATGGCTACACCTTC	CASTPLTGLNYGYTF	.	TRBJ1-2	.	TRBV7-2
TGTGCCAGCAGCTTAGATCTGGCGGGGGGGAATGAGCAGTTCTTC	CASSLDLAGGNEQFF	TRBD2	TRBJ2-1	.	TRBV11-2
TGTGCCAGCAGCCCCAGACAGGGGGTGTTTACTGAGCAGTTCTTC	CASSPRQGVFTEQFF	TRBD1	TRBJ2-1	.	TRBV7-7
TGTGCCTGGAGTCTAGTTGGAGGGGGCAACGAGCAGTACTTC	CAWSLVGGGNEQYF	.	TRBJ2-7	.	TRBV30
TGTGCCAGCAACCCTAGGGGGGGGAGAAACCCCCCTTATCAGCCCCAGCATTTT	CASNPRGGRNPPYQPQHF	.	TRBJ1-5	.	TRBV7-2
TGTGCCAGCACCCCCTTGGGGCGGGGGGCCCCGGACGAGCAGTACTTC	CASTPLGRGAPDEQYF	TRBD2	TRBJ2-7	.	TRBV7-8
TGTGCCAGCAGCTTAGGTCAGGGAGGCGGCACAGATACGCAGTATTTT	CASSLGQGGGTDTQYF	.	TRBJ2-3	.	TRBV7-9
TGTGCCAGCAGGGCGGATTACACAGATACGCAGTATTTT	CASRADYTDTQYF	.	TRBJ2-3	once	TRBV2
TGTGCCAGCAGCCAAGAGGGTGGAGGGGCGAGGGCTGAAACTTTCTTT	CASSQEGGGARAETFF	.	TRBJ1-1	.	TRBV4-2
TGTGCCAGCAGTTTAAGCAGCGGGGCCGGGGAGACCCAGTACTTC	CASSLSSGAGETQYF	TRBD2	TRBJ2-5	.	TRBV28
TGTGCCAGCAGAACGTCTAGCGGGGGGACCTCCTACGAGCAGTACTTC	CASRTSSGGTSYEQYF	TRBD2	TRBJ2-7	.	TRBV28
TGTGCCAGCAGCCCCGGACAGGGGACCTACAATGAGCAGTTCTTC	CASSPGQGTYNEQFF	TRBD1	TRBJ2-1	.	TRBV7-8
TGTGCCAGCAGTTACTCTAGGGAGGCTGAAGCTTTCTTT	CASSYSREAEAFF	.	TRBJ1-1	.	TRBV6-5
TGTGCCAGCAGTCCCCCGAGCTATCAGCCCCAGCATTTT	CASSPPSYQPQHF	.	TRBJ1-5	.	TRBV28
TGCGCCAGCAGCTTGGGTGGGGGCGTAGCTTTCTTT	CASSLGGGVAFF	.	TRBJ1-1	.	TRBV5-1
TGTGCCAGCAGCTCATTGACAGGGATTTACGAGCAGTACTTC	CASSSLTGIYEQYF	TRBD1	TRBJ2-7	once	TRBV5-5
TGTGCCAGCAGCCAAGAGGACAGCTCAAGTTACGAGCAGTACTTC	CASSQEDSSSYEQYF	.	TRBJ2-7	.	TRBV4-2
TGCGCCAGCACAGGGGACTATGGCTACACCTTC	CASTGDYGYTF	.	TRBJ1-2	few	TRBV5-1
TGTGCCAGCAGCCCAGGCGGGCACGAGCAGTACTTC	CASSPGGHEQYF	.	TRBJ2-7	.	TRBV7-3
TGTGCCAGCAGCTTACCATTACCCGACAAGGGGGGGGACACTGAAGCTTTCTTT	CASSLPLPDKGGDTEAFF	.	TRBJ1-1	.	TRBV11-2
TGTGCCAGCAGCAGCGGAAGCACAGATACGCAGTATTTT	CASSSGSTDTQYF	.	TRBJ2-3	.	TRBV6-5
TGTTCCAGCAGCACAATATCGCGGGGTGCGATTTATGGCTACACCTTC	CSSSTISRGAIYGYTF	.	TRBJ1-2	.	TRBV7-9
TGTGCCAGCAGTTTCTCTACCTCCGGGACTGACTACGAGCAGTACTTC	CASSFSTSGTDYEQYF	.	TRBJ2-7	once	TRBV28
TGCGCCAGCGGGACTGACGAAGATACGCAGTATTTT	CASGTDEDTQYF	.	TRBJ2-3	few	TRBV5-1
TGTGCCAGCAGATCAGACGGGACCTACGAGCAGTACTTC	CASRSDGTYEQYF	.	TRBJ2-7	few	TRBV2
TGTGCCAGCAGCGTAGGAATAGGACAGCTTAATTCACCCCTCCACTTT	CASSVGIGQLNSPLHF	.	TRBJ1-6	.	TRBV9
TGTGCCAGCAGTGATGAGGCTAGCGGGGGGGCGATGGGCAAAAACATTCAGTACTTC	CASSDEASGGAMGKNIQYF	TRBD2	TRBJ2-4	few	TRBV2
TGTGCCAGCAGCTCCTATAAGACAGGTTTTTATGGCTACACCTTC	CASSSYKTGFYGYTF	.	TRBJ1-2	.	TRBV28
TGTGCCAGCACCTTAGGTGCGCGGGGGGCGCAGTTCTTC	CASTLGARGAQFF	TRBD2	TRBJ2-1	.	TRBV11-2
TGTGCCAGCAGTGAATTGGGGGCGTCCTACGAGCAGTACTTC	CASSELGASYEQYF	.	TRBJ2-7	once	TRBV6-1
TGCGCCAGCAGCCAGGGGGGGTACTACGAGCAGTACTTC	CASSQGGYYEQYF	TRBD2	TRBJ2-7	.	TRBV4-3
TGTGCCAGCAGGGAGGGGTATCAGCCCCAGCATTTT	CASREGYQPQHF	.	TRBJ1-5	.	TRBV2
TGCGCCAGCAGCCACACTAGCGGGGGGATGAGTGAGCAGTTCTTC	CASSHTSGGMSEQFF	TRBD2	TRBJ2-1	.	TRBV4-3
TGTGCCAGCAGTTACACCCCGCTCCGAGGAGCTTTCTTT	CASSYTPLRGAFF	.	TRBJ1-1	.	TRBV6-5
TGTGCCAGCAGTTACAGGACAGGGGACAACTATGGCTACACCTTC	CASSYRTGDNYGYTF	TRBD1	TRBJ1-2	.	TRBV6-5
TGTGCCAGCAGGCAGGGACAGAACACCGGGGAGCTGTTTTTT	CASRQGQNTGELFF	.	TRBJ2-2	once	TRBV7-2
TGTGCCAGCAGTCCTCGATCTAGCGGGGTTTACGAGCAGTACTTC	CASSPRSSGVYEQYF	TRBD2	TRBJ2-7	once	TRBV6-6
TGTGCCAGCAGCTCCAACAGGGTTAGGAATTCACCCCTCCACTTT	CASSSNRVRNSPLHF	.	TRBJ1-6	.	TRBV7-2
TGTGCCAGCAGCGGTGGGGCGGACACTGAAGCTTTCTTT	CASSGGADTEAFF	.	TRBJ1-1	.	TRBV9
TGCGCCAGCAGCGGAAACCTACTAGCGGGGGGCCCCGAGACCCAGTACTTC	CASSGNLLAGGPETQYF	TRBD2	TRBJ2-5	.	TRBV5-1